These T cell receptor beta chains were read from a single sample in a study of immune cell composition in non-small cell lung cancer. The method was immunoSEQ multiplex PCR; TCRdb's version includes in-frame clones alone and lacks a portion of them. The sample includes fewer than 15,000 clones, under 75% of them seen just once. The sequencing sample was made of lung tumor tissue. The receptors shown here come from a human donor with non-small cell lung cancer. The CDR3 runs from the conserved cysteine through the conserved F or W. Fields, in order: CDR3 protein, CDR3 DNA, V gene, D gene, clone size, J gene. A D gene is named only where the DNA matches it firmly. Part of the rows lack a size; the others show once, few, many or a class for expanded clones.

CASSYGQRNSPLHF	TGTGCCAGCAGTTACGGACAGCGTAATTCACCCCTCCACTTT	TRBV6-5	.	.	TRBJ1-6
CASSVGPAGTSTDTQYF	TGTGCCAGCAGCGTGGGCCCAGCGGGGACTAGCACAGATACGCAGTATTTT	TRBV9	TRBD2	.	TRBJ2-3
CASSPATGGRSRAFF	TGTGCCAGCAGTCCTGCGACAGGGGGCCGGAGCAGGGCTTTCTTT	TRBV28	TRBD1	.	TRBJ1-1
CAWDRGGGTPYEQYF	TGTGCCTGGGACAGGGGAGGGGGGACACCCTACGAGCAGTACTTC	TRBV30	.	.	TRBJ2-7
CATSRDPGQGREKLFF	TGTGCCACCAGCAGAGATCCGGGACAGGGAAGGGAAAAACTGTTTTTT	TRBV15	TRBD1	.	TRBJ1-4
CASSQEEGAGMNTEAFF	TGCGCCAGCAGCCAAGAAGAGGGGGCGGGGATGAACACTGAAGCTTTCTTT	TRBV4-3	TRBD1	.	TRBJ1-1
CASSLGTLYEQYF	TGTGCCAGCAGCTTAGGGACACTCTACGAGCAGTACTTC	TRBV7-6	.	.	TRBJ2-7
CASSQLTGYTGELFF	TGCGCCAGCAGCCAGCTGACAGGGTACACCGGGGAGCTGTTTTTT	TRBV4-3	TRBD1	.	TRBJ2-2
CAWRRGQDTEAFF	TGTGCCTGGAGAAGGGGGCAGGACACTGAAGCTTTCTTT	TRBV30	TRBD1	.	TRBJ1-1
CASTGTANTEAFF	TGTGCCAGCACTGGGACAGCGAACACTGAAGCTTTCTTT	TRBV6-5	TRBD1	.	TRBJ1-1
CASSSQGYQPQHF	TGTGCCAGCAGCTCACAGGGGTATCAGCCCCAGCATTTT	TRBV7-2	TRBD1	.	TRBJ1-5
CASSLVGAAKNIQYF	TGTGCCAGCAGCTTGGTGGGAGCAGCCAAAAACATTCAGTACTTC	TRBV5-5	.	few	TRBJ2-4
CASSDPSGGVTDTQYF	TGTGCCAGTAGTGACCCTAGCGGGGGAGTCACAGATACGCAGTATTTT	TRBV19	TRBD2	.	TRBJ2-3
CASSSPGDRSYNEQFF	TGTGCCAGTAGTTCCCCAGGGGACCGCTCCTACAATGAGCAGTTCTTC	TRBV19	.	.	TRBJ2-1
CASVPGVGTGELFF	TGTGCCAGCGTCCCAGGGGTAGGGACCGGGGAGCTGTTTTTT	TRBV6-1	.	once	TRBJ2-2
CASSQDRGHGYTF	TGTGCCAGCAGCCAGGACAGGGGCCATGGCTACACCTTC	TRBV5-4	TRBD1	few	TRBJ1-2